This TCR beta chain was identified in a study of radiotherapy plus CTLA-4 blockade in lung cancer. Points from the study as a whole: Per reports, early blood T cell clone dynamics, plus interferon-beta, forecast response most strongly.

CDR3 length equals 17 residues. Unmatched junction bases numbered 9, after V lost 0 bases and J lost 5 bases. The germline gives CDR1 SGDLS, CDR2 YYNGEE. Comment on this clone: Its antigen is not identified.

The data were produced by immunoSEQ multiplex PCR, yet TCRdb's version contains in-frame clones alone and is incomplete. Here the sample spans roughly 100,000 clones, approximately 85% being singletons. The sequencing here drew on peripheral blood, taken from a patient treated with radiotherapy plus ipilimumab. This clonotype originated in a human donor with non-small cell lung cancer who had a partial response to radiotherapy plus ipilimumab. The J gene is TRBJ1-5, the V gene TRBV9; 9 bases are shared with TRBD1. The CDR3 nucleotides are TGTGCCAGCAGCGTAGGGTGGGGACAGGGACAGGATCAGCCCCAGCATTTT. Its protein product is CASSVGWGQGQDQPQHF.